Sequencing of this T cell receptor (beta chain) was carried out in a study of metastatic and nonmetastatic thyroid tumors. Germline V CDR1 and CDR2: LGHNT, FRNRAP. CDR3 length equals 21 residues. The V segment lost 0 bases and the J segment 4 bases; nucleotides outside the gene matches: 18. All patients were treatment-naive before thyroid surgery. TCRdb re-clonotyped the PCR reads through MiXCR. The sample shows 11,000 or so clones, around 41% of them seen only once. This clone was picked up a small number of times. The sequence derives from a female donor with papillary thyroid cancer or a benign thyroid nodule (not recorded which). Some clones in this sample may be carry-over from other donors' samples. The V gene is TRBV12-5, the J gene TRBJ2-1; TRBD1 agrees at 10 bases. The specimen sequenced was tumor tissue. The CDR3 protein is CASGLVLSGTGVRMYYNEQFF. CDR3 coding DNA: TGTGCTAGTGGTTTGGTACTTTCCGGGACAGGGGTTCGCATGTATTACAATGAGCAGTTCTTC.